This is a list of T cell receptor beta chains from one sample in a study of blood T cell repertoires in COVID-19. The repertoire was sequenced with immunoSEQ multiplex PCR; TCRdb's copy has only in-frame clones and lacks some. The sample includes roughly 98,000 clones, around 85% of them seen just once. Sequenced material: peripheral blood. These receptors all stem from a woman in her sixties or seventies with active or convalescent COVID-19. Both conserved end residues are part of each CDR3. A D gene is named only where the DNA matches it firmly. Size is stated for part of the rows, as once, few or many counts, or as a class when the clone is expanded.

V gene: TRBV18; D gene: TRBD1; J gene: TRBJ1-5; clone size: few; CDR3 DNA: TGTGCCAGCTCACCTATGACAGGGCCGAGCAATCAGCCCCAGCATTTT; CDR3 protein: CASSPMTGPSNQPQHF
V gene: TRBV5-4; D gene: -; J gene: TRBJ2-7; clone size: -; CDR3 DNA: TGTGCCAGCAGTTTAGGGCAGGGGTTCTACGAGCAGTACTTC; CDR3 protein: CASSLGQGFYEQYF
V gene: TRBV5-6; D gene: TRBD2; J gene: TRBJ2-5; clone size: -; CDR3 DNA: TGTGCCAGCAGTTTTCCCGCTAGCGGGGGTGTGACCCAGTACTTC; CDR3 protein: CASSFPASGGVTQYF
V gene: TRBV10-1; D gene: -; J gene: TRBJ1-1; clone size: -; CDR3 DNA: TGCGCCAGCAGTCTTCCAGTGAACACTGAAGCTTTCTTT; CDR3 protein: CASSLPVNTEAFF
V gene: TRBV6-5; D gene: TRBD1; J gene: TRBJ2-7; clone size: -; CDR3 DNA: TGTGCCAGCAGGGGGACAGGGTACTACGAGCAGTACTTC; CDR3 protein: CASRGTGYYEQYF
V gene: TRBV5-1; D gene: -; J gene: TRBJ1-1; clone size: -; CDR3 DNA: TGCGCCAGCAGCTTGATGGGGAACAGGGCAAATGAAGCTTTCTTT; CDR3 protein: CASSLMGNRANEAFF
V gene: TRBV19; D gene: -; J gene: TRBJ1-2; clone size: -; CDR3 DNA: TGTGCCAGTAGCCCTCGGGAGACCTATGGCTACACCTTC; CDR3 protein: CASSPRETYGYTF
V gene: TRBV6-5; D gene: -; J gene: TRBJ1-5; clone size: -; CDR3 DNA: TGTGCCAGCAGACAGGGCCACCAGCCCCAGCATTTT; CDR3 protein: CASRQGHQPQHF
V gene: TRBV5-1; D gene: -; J gene: TRBJ2-1; clone size: -; CDR3 DNA: TGCGCCAGCAGCTCTAACAATGAGCAGTTCTTC; CDR3 protein: CASSSNNEQFF
V gene: TRBV11-2; D gene: -; J gene: TRBJ2-5; clone size: -; CDR3 DNA: TGTGCCAGCAGCTTACGGGGGGCCCAAGAGACCCAGTACTTC; CDR3 protein: CASSLRGAQETQYF